The clone carrying this TCR beta chain showed up just a few times. This entry comes from a study of CD8 T cells in Susac syndrome. The TEMRA cells underwent FACS enrichment, while the CD8+ and CD4+ T cells underwent negative isolation. Random hexamers were used to reverse transcribe an amount of 0.5 to 1 ug RNA. TCRdb redid the calling of the immunoSEQ multiplex PCR reads with MiXCR, one entry per CDR3 protein. The sample contains about 80,000 distinct CDR3 sequences, around 94% of which appear only once. This receptor was identified in a human donor in good health. Sequencing used CD8+ T cells from PBMCs.

In DNA, the CDR3 is TGTGCCAGCAGCCAAGAGGGCAGCGATTATCAGCCCCAGCATTTT. Translating it yields CASSQEGSDYQPQHF. V gene TRBV7-9 combines with J gene TRBJ1-5; D is uncertain. Germline V gene data show CDR1 as SEHNR and CDR2 as FQNEAQ (reference sequence). V was shortened by 5 bases and J by 5 bases, with 16 bases between the two germline ends. This CDR3 is built from 15 residues.